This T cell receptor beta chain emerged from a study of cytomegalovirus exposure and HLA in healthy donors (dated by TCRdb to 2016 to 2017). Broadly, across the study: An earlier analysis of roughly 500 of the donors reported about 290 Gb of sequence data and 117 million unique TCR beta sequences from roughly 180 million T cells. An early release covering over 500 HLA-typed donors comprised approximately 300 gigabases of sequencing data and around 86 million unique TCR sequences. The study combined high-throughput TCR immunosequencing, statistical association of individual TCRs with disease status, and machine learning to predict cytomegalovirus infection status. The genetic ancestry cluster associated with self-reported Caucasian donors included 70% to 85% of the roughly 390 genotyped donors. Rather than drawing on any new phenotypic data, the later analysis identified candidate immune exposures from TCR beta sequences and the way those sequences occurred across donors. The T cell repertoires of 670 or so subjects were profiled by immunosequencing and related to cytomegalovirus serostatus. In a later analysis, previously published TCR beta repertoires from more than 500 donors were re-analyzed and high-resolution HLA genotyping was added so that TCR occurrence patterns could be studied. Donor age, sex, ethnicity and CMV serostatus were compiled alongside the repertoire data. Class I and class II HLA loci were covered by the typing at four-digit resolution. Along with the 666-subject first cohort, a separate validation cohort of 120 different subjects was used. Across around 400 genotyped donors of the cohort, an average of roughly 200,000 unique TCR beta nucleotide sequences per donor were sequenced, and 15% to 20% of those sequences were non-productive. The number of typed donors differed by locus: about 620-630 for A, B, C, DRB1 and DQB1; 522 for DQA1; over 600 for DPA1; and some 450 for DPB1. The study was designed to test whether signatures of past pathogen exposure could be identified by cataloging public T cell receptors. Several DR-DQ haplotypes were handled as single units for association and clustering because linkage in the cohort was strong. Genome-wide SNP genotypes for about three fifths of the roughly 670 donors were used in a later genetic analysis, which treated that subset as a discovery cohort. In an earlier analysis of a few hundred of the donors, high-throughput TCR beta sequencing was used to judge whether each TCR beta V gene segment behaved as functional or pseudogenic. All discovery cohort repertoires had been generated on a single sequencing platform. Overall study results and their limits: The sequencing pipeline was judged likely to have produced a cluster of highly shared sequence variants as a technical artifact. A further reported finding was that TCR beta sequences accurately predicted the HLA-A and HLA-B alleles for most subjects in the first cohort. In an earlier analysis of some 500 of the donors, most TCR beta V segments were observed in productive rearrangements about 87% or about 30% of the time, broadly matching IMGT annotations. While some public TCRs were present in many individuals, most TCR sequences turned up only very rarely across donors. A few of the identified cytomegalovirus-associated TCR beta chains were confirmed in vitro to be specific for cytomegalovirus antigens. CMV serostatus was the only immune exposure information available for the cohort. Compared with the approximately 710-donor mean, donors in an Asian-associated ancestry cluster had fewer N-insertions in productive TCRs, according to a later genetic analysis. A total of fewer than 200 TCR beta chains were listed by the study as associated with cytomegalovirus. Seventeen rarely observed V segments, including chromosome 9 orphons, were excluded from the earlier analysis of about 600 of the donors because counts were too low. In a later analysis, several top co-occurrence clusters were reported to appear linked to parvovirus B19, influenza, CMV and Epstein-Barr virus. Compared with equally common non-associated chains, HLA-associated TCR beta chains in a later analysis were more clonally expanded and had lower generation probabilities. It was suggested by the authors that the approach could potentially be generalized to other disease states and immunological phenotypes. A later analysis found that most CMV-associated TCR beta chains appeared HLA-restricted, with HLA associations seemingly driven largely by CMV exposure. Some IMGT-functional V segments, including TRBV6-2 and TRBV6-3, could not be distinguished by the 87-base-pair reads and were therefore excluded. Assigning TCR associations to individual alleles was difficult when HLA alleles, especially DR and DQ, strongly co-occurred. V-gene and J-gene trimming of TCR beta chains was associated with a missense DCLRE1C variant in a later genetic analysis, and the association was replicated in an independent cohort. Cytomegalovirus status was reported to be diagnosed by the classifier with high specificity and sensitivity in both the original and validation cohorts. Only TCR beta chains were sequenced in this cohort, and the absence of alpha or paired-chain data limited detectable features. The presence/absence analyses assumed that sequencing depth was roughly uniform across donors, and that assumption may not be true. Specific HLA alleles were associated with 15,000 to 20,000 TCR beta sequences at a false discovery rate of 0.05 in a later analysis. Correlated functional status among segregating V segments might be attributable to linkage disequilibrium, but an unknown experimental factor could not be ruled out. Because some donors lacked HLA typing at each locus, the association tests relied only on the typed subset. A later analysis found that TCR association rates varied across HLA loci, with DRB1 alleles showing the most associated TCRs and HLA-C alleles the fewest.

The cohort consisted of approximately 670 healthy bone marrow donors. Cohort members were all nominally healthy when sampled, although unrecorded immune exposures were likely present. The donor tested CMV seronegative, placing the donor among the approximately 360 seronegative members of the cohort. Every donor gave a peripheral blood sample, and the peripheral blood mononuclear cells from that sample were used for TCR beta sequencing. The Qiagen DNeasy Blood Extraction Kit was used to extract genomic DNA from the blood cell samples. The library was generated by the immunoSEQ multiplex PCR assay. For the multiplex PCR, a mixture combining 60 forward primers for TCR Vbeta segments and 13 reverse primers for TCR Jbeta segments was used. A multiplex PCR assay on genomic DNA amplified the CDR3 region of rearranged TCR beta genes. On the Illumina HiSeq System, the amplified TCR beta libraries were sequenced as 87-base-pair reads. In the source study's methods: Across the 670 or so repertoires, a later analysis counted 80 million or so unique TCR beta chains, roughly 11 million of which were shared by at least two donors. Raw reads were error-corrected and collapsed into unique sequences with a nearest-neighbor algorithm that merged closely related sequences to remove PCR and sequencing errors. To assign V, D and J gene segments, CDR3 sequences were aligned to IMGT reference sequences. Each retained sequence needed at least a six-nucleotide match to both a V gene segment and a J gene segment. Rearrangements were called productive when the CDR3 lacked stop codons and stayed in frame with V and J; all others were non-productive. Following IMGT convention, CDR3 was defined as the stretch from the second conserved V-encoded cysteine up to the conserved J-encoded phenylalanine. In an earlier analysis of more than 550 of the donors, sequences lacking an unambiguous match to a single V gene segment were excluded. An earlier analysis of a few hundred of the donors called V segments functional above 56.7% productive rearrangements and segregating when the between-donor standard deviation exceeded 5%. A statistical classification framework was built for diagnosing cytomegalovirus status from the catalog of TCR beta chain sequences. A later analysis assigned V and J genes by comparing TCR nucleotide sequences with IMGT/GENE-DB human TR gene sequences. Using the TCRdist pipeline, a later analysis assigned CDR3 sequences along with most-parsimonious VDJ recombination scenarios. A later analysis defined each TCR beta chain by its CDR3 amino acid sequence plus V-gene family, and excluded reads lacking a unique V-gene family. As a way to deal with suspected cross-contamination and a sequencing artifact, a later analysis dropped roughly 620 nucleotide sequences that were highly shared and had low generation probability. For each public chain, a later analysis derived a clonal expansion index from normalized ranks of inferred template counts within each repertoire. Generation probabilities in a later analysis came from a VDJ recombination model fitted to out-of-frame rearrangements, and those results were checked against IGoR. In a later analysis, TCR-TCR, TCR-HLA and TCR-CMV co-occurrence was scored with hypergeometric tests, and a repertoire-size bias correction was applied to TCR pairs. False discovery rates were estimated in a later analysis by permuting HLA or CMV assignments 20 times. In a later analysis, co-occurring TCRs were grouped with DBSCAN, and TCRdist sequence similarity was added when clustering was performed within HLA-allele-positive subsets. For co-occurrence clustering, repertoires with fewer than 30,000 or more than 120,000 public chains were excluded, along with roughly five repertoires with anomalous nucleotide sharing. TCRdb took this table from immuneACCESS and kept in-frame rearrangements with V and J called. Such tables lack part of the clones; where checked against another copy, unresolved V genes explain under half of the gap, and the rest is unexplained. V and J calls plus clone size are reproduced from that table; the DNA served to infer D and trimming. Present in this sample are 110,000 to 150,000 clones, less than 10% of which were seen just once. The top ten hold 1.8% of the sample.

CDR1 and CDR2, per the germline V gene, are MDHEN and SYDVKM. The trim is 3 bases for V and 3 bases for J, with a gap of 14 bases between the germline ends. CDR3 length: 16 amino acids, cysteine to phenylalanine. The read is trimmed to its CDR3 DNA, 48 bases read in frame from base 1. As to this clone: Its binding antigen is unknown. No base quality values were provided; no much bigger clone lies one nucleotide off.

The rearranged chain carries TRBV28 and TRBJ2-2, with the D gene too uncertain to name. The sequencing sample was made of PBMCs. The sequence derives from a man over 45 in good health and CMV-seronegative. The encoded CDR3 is CASSFYAEPDTGELFF. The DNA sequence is TGTGCCAGCAGTTTTTATGCGGAGCCGGACACCGGGGAGCTGTTTTTT. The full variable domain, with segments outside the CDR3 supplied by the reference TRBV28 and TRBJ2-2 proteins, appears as DVKVTQSSRYLVKRTGEKVFLECVQDMDHENMFWYRQDPGLGLRLIYFSYDVKMKEKGDIPEGYSVSREKKERFSLILESASTNQTSMYLCASSFYAEPDTGELFFGEGSRLTVL.